This passage covers 11 T cell receptor beta chains from one sample sequenced in a study of blood T cell repertoires in COVID-19. TCRdb's table, derived via immunoSEQ multiplex PCR, lists solely in-frame clones and lacks some. This sample has approximately 85,000 clones, with roughly 87% found just once. Source material: peripheral blood. The receptors were sampled from a woman aged 50 to 65 with active or convalescent COVID-19.

CDR3 protein: CAWSVPHLGQTGYTF. CDR3 sequence (DNA): TGTGCCTGGAGTGTACCCCACCTGGGACAGACGGGCTACACCTTC. The rearrangement joins TRBV30 to TRBJ1-2; 7 nucleotides align to TRBD1. This CDR3 contains 15 residues. CDR1 GTSNPN and CDR2 SVGIG come from the germline V gene (reference sequence). After removal of 0 bases from V and 8 bases from J, the junction contained 12 bases not matched to a gene. The variable domain in full, completed from reference TRBV30 and TRBJ1-2, reads SQTIHQWPATLVQPVGSPLSLECTVEGTSNPNLYWYRQAAGRGLQLLFYSVGIGQISSEVPQNLSASRPQDRQFILSSKKLLLSDSGFYLCAWSVPHLGQTGYTFGSGTRLTVV.

This clone occurred once. The rearrangement links TRBV30 to TRBJ2-7; D is possibly TRBD1 (6 bases). Germline-derived CDR1 and CDR2 are GTSNPN and SVGIG (reference sequence). This CDR3 has 15 residues. V lost 4 bases and J lost 2, with 18 bases in between. CDR3 in DNA: TGTGCCTGGACTGCCAACAGGGTTAGAACCTACGAGCAGTACTTC. Its translation: CAWTANRVRTYEQYF.

The rearrangement joins TRBV6-2 or TRBV6-3 to TRBJ2-1; D gene ambiguous. Germline lookup yields CDR1 MNHEY and CDR2 SVGEGT. V shed 2 bases and J shed 7 bases, with 12 bases lying between them. CDR3 length equals 14 residues. CDR3 in DNA: TGTGCCAGCAGTTACGCGTCCTACCGGAATGAGCAGTTCTTC. Translating gives CASSYASYRNEQFF.

The chain uses TRBV19 and TRBJ2-1; D is perhaps TRBD1 (6 bases). CDR3 length: 14 amino acids. The germline CDR1 and CDR2 sequences are LNHDA and SQIVND (reference sequence). V was shortened by 4 bases and J by 1 base, with 8 bases between the two germline ends. DNA for the CDR3: TGTGCCAGTAGTAGTGGACAGTCCTACAATGAGCAGTTCTTC. As protein: CASSSGQSYNEQFF.

The chain carries TRBV25-1 and TRBJ1-2; tentative D call: TRBD1 (6 bases). The CDR3 consists of 11 residues. The germline CDR1 and CDR2 sequences are MGHDK and SYGVNS. The V gene lost 11 bases and the J gene lost 4 bases, with 11 bases spanning the gap. The CDR3 loop is CAAGDPYGYTF. CDR3 DNA: TGTGCCGCAGGGGATCCCTATGGCTACACCTTC.

The chain carries TRBV30 and TRBJ1-2; the D gene is possibly TRBD1 (5 bases). The ends were cut back, 4 bases at V and 8 bases at J, with 14 bases in the middle. CDR1 and CDR2 from the germline V gene are GTSNPN and SVGIG (reference sequence). This CDR3 has 12 residues. For the CDR3, the DNA is TGTGCCTGGAATCTCAGGGAAGAGGGCTACACCTTC. Amino acids: CAWNLREEGYTF.

This clone was observed a single time. The chain uses TRBV7-3 and TRBJ2-2, with D uncertain. The CDR3 totals 16 residues. Trimming removed 0 bases from V and 7 bases from J, with 15 bases in between. Germline loops: CDR1 SGHTA, CDR2 FQGTGA. CDR3 sequence: CASSLTSGVVVGELFF. The CDR3 DNA sequence: TGTGCCAGCAGCTTAACGTCTGGAGTGGTTGTCGGGGAGCTGTTTTTT. Full variable domain (missing parts from reference TRBV7-3 and TRBJ2-2): GAGVSQTPSNKVTEKGKYVELRCDPISGHTALYWYRQSLGQGPEFLIYFQGTGAADDSGLPNDRFFAVRPEGSVSTLKIQRTERGDSAVYLCASSLTSGVVVGELFFGEGSRLTVL.

CDR3 DNA: TGTGCTGGGCAGGGAAGGGGGGAAAAACTGTTTTTT. It translates to CAGQGRGEKLFF. The rearrangement links TRBV30 to TRBJ1-4; weak D call: TRBD1 (6 bases). Looked up from germline, CDR1 is GTSNPN and CDR2 is SVGIG (reference sequence). The CDR3 sequence is 12 residues long.

A few counts support this clone. The chain has TRBV5-1 and TRBJ2-3; 14 nucleotides match TRBD2. Germline loops: CDR1 SGHRS, CDR2 YFSETQ. V dropped 0 bases and J dropped 8; count of bases not matched to a gene: 5. The CDR3 totals 16 residues. The CDR3 DNA is TGCGCCAGCAGCTTGGCCGGACTAGCGGGGGGCTCTACGCAGTATTTT. This codes for CASSLAGLAGGSTQYF.

The chain is built from TRBV7-9 and TRBJ1-4; 8 bases line up with TRBD1. Germline CDR1 SEHNR, CDR2 FQNEAQ (reference sequence). The CDR3 has 14 residues. V lost 6 bases, J lost 7 bases, and 7 bases stayed unmatched. CDR3 protein: CASSLQGGGEKLFF. The CDR3 DNA reads as TGTGCCAGCAGTCTACAGGGGGGAGGTGAAAAACTGTTTTTT.

The chain is built from TRBV24-1 and TRBJ2-3; 8 bases are shared with TRBD2. This CDR3 comprises 17 residues. The germline gives CDR1 KGHDR, CDR2 SFDVKD. Trimming at V came to 1 base and at J to 0 bases, leaving 5 bases not matched to a gene. The CDR3 DNA is TGTGCCACCAGTGATTTTTCCGGGGGGGGTAGCACAGATACGCAGTATTTT. Protein: CATSDFSGGGSTDTQYF.